This paragraph covers one TCR beta chain sequence. The data stem from a study of blood T cell repertoires in COVID-19. In the study overall: The United States, Italy and Spain provided the acute and convalescent COVID-19 samples. Sources were T cells, B-cell-depleted T cells, or PBMCs; the material itself was cDNA or gDNA.

Data came from immunoSEQ multiplex PCR; TCRdb stores just in-frame clones and leaves some out. Seen here are about 170,000 clones, approximately 86% observed once, and the top ten hold around 0.63%. Recruited during active infection, patients (from Seattle) were subsequently followed longitudinally. Deletions cut 3 bases from V and 4 bases from J, with 16 bases between. Germline V gene data show CDR1 as SGHNT and CDR2 as YENEEA. This CDR3 comprises 16 residues. Sequencing was performed on peripheral blood. The genes are TRBV11-3 and TRBJ2-1, with D maybe TRBD2 (6 bases). The TCR was taken from a man aged 55 to 70 with COVID-19, enrolled during active disease. In nucleotides, the CDR3 is TGTGCCAGCAGCTTCCCGCTAGTAGGGACTTACAATGAGCAGTTCTTC. Encoded protein: CASSFPLVGTYNEQFF.